This T cell receptor beta chain came from a study of T cell responses to AZD1222 COVID-19 vaccine. Sequencing used immunoSEQ multiplex PCR; TCRdb keeps in-frame clones, though not all of them. Among 240,000 or so clones listed, approximately 95% were seen once. The V gene's germline CDR1 is MGHRA and CDR2 YSYEKL. CDR3 size: 14 residues. V was clipped by 6 bases and J by 2 bases; unmatched bases: 5. The sequence was obtained from an adult in good health. Sequences were derived from peripheral blood, sampled on day 0 of AZD1222 vaccination. The chain couples TRBV4-1 to TRBJ1-2, with 8 positions matching TRBD1. The DNA of the CDR3 is TGCGCCAGCAGTAGACAGGGGAGAAACTATGGCTACACCTTC. This translates into CASSRQGRNYGYTF.